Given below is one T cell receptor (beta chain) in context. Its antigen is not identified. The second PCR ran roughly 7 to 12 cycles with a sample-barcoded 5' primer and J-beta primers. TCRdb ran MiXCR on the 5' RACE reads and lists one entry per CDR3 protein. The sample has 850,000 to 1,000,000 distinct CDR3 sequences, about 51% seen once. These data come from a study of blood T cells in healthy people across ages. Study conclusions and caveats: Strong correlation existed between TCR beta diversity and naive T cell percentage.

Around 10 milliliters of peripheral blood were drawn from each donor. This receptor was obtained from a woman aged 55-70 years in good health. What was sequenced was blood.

For the CDR3, the DNA is TGTGCCAGCAATCTCGCTACAGGTTCAGTGTACGAGCAGTACTTC. Residues: CASNLATGSVYEQYF. The chain is built from TRBV6-2 or TRBV6-3 and TRBJ2-7; tentatively, D is TRBD1 (5 bases). The CDR3 has 15 amino acids. V gave up 7 bases and J gave up 4 bases, with 20 bases separating them. Per germline, CDR1 MNHEY and CDR2 SVGEGT.